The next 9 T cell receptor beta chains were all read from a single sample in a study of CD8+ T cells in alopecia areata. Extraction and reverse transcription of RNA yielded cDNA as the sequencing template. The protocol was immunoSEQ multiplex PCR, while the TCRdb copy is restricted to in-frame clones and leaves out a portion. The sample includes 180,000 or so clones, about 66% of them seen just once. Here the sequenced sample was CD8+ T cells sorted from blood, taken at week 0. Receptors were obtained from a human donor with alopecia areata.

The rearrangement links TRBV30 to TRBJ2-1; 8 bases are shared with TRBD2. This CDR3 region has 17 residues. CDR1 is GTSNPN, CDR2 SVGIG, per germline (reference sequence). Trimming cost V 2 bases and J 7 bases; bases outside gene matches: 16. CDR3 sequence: CAWSFGGGLDWMNEQFF. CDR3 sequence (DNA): TGTGCCTGGAGTTTTGGAGGGGGACTAGATTGGATGAATGAGCAGTTCTTC.

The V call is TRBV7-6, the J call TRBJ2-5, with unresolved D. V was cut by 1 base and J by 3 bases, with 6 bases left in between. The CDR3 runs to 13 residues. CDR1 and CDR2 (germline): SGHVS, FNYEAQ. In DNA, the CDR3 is TGTGCCAGCAGCTTAGACGGAGAAGAGACCCAGTACTTC. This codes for CASSLDGEETQYF.

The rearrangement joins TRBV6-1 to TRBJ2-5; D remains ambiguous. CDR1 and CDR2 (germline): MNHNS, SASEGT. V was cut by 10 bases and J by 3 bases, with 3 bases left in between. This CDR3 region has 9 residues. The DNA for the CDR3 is TGTGCCATAAAAGAGACCCAGTACTTC. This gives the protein CAIKETQYF.

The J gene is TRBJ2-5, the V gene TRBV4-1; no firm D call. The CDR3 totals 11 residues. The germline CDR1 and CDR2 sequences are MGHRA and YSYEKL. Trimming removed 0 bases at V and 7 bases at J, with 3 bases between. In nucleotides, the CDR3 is TGCGCCAGCAGCCAAGATCGGACCCAGTACTTC. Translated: CASSQDRTQYF.

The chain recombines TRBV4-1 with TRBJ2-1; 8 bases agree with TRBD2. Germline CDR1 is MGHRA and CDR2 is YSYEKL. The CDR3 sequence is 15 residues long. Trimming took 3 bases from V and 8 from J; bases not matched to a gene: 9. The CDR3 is CASSHLGGASDEQFF. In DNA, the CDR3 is TGCGCCAGCAGCCACCTCGGGGGGGCCTCAGATGAGCAGTTCTTC.

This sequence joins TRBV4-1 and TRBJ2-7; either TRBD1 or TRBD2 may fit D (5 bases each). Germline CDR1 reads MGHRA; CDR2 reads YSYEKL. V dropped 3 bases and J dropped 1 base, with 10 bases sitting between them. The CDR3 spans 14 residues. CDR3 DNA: TGCGCCAGCAGCCACGGGGACGGTTCCTACGAGCAGTACTTC. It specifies CASSHGDGSYEQYF.

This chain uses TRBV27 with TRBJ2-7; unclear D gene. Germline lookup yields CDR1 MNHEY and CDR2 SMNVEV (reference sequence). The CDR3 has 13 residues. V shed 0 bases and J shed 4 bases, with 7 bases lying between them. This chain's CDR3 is CASSLSSGYEQYF. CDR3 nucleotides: TGTGCCAGCAGTTTATCCTCCGGTTACGAGCAGTACTTC.

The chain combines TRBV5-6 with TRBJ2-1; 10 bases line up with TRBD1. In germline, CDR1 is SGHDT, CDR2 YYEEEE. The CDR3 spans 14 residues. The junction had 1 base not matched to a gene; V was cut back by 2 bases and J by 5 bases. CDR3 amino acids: CASSFGTGDNEQFF. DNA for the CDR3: TGTGCCAGCAGCTTCGGGACAGGGGACAATGAGCAGTTCTTC.

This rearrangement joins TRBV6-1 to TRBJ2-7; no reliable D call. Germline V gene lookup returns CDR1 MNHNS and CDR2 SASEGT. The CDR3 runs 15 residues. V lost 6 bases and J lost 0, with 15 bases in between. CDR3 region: CASSPRSMGSYEQYF. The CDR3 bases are TGTGCCAGCAGCCCCAGGTCGATGGGCTCCTACGAGCAGTACTTC.